What follows is one T cell receptor beta chain and its context. Its antigen is unknown. Libraries were UMI-labeled 5' RACE TRB cDNA. TCRdb reprocessed the 5' RACE reads, with one entry per CDR3 protein and no DNA. The sample has about 120,000 distinct CDR3 sequences, and its top ten clones hold roughly 0.35%. This sample was included in a study of CXCR3-negative and CXCR3-positive naive CD8 T cells. This CDR3 is built from 15 residues. Germline V lookup: CDR1 SGHDT, CDR2 YYEEEE. The study's findings and limits: Researchers report that CXCR3-positive naive cells carry more hydrophobic TRB CDR3s than CXCR3-negative naive cells.

The chain carries TRBV5-6 and TRBJ2-2. The sequenced sample was naive CXCR3+ CD8+ T cells from blood. Documented subset: CD45RO-CCR7+CD27+CD95- naive CD8+ T cells expressing CXCR3 (TNR3+). The TCR originated in a human donor in good health. Some clones in this sample may be carry-over from other donors' samples. The CDR3 loop reads CASSLVPKNTGELFF.